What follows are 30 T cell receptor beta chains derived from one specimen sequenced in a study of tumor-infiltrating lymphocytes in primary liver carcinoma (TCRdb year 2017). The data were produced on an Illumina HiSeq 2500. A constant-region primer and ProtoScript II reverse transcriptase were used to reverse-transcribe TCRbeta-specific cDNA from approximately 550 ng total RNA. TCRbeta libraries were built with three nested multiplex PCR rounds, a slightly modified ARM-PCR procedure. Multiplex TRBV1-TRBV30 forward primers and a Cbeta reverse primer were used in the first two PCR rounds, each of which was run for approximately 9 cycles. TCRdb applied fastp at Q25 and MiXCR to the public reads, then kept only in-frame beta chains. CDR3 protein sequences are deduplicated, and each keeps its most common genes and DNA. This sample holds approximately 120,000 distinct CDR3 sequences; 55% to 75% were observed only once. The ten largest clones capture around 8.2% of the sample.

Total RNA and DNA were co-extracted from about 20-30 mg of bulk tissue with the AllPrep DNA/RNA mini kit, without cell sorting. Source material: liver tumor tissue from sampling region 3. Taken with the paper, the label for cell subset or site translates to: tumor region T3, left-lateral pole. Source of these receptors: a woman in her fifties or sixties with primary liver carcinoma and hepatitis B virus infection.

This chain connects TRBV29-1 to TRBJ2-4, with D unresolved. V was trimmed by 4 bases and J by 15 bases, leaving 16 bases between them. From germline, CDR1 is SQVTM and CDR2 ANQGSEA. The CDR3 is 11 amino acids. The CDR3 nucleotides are TGCAGCGTTGTGGACGGGTTTCTTCGGTACTTC. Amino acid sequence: CSVVDGFLRYF. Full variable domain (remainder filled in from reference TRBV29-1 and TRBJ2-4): SAVISQKPSRDICQRGTSLTIQCQVDSQVTMMFWYRQQPGQSLTLIATANQGSEATYESGFVIDKFPISRPNLTFSTLTVSNMSPEDSSIYLCSVVDGFLRYFGAGTRLSVL.

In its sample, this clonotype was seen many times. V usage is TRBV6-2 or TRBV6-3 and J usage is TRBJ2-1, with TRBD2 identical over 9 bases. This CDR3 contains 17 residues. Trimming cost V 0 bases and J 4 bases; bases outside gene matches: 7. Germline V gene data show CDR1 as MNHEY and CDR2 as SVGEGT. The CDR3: CASSYSAREGNYNEQFF. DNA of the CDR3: TGTGCCAGCAGTTACTCGGCGCGGGAGGGTAATTACAATGAGCAGTTCTTC.

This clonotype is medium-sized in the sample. CDR3 region: CASSLTQGADTQYF. Written as DNA, the CDR3 is TGTGCCAGCAGCTTAACACAGGGGGCAGATACGCAGTATTTT. This chain connects TRBV11-3 to TRBJ2-3, with 8 bases aligning to TRBD1. CDR3 length equals 14 residues. Trimming at V came to 2 bases and at J to 4 bases, leaving 2 bases not matched to a gene. Germline CDR1 and CDR2: SGHNT and YENEEA.

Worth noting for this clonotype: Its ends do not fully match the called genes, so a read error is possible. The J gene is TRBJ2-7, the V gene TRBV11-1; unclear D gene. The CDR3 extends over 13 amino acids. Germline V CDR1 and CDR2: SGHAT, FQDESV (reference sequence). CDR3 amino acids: CASNLVRSYEQYF. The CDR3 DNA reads TGTGCCAGCAACTTAGTCAGGAGTTACGAGCAGTACTTC.

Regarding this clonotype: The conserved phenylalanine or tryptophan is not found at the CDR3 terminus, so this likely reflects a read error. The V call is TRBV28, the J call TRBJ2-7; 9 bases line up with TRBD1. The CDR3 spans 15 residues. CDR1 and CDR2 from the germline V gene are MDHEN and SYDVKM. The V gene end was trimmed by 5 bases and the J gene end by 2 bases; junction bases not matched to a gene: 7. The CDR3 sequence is CASSPRDRVAYEQYL. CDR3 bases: TGTGCCAGCAGTCCACGGGACAGGGTGGCCTACGAGCAGTACCTC.

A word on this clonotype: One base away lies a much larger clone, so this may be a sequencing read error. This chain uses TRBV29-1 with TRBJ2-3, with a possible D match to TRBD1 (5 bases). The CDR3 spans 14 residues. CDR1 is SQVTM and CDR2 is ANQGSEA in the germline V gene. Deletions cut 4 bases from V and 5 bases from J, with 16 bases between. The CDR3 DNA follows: TGCAGCGTTGTCCTATCAGGGTTCATAGATACGCAGTATTTT. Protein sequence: CSVVLSGFIDTQYF.

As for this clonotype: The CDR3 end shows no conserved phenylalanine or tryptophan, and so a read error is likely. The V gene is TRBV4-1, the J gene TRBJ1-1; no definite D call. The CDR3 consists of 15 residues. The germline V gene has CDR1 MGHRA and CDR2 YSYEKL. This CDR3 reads CASGQNWMMNTEAFY. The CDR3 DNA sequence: TGCGCCAGCGGCCAAAATTGGATGATGAACACTGAAGCTTTCTAT.

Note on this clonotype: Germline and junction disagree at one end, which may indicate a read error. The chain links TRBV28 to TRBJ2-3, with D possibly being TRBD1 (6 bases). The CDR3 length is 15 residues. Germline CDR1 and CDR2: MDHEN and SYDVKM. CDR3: CASSLAGAYTDRQYF. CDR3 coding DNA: TGTGCCAGCAGTTTAGCAGGGGCCTACACAGATAGGCAGTATTTT.

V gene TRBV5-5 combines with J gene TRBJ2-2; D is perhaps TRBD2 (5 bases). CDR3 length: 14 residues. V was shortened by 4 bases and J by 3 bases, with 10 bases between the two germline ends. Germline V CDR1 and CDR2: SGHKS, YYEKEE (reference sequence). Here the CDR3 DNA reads TGTGCCAGCAGCCGGGATCGGGACACCGGGGAGCTGTTTTTT. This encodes CASSRDRDTGELFF.

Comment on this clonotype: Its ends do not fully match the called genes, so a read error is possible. CDR3 protein: CASSLEGSGRVDGGLLF. CDR3 nucleotide sequence: TGCGCCAGCAGCCTTGAGGGTAGCGGGAGGGTTGACGGGGGGCTGTTATTT. V is TRBV4-1 and J is TRBJ2-2; 11 nucleotides match TRBD2. Germline V lookup: CDR1 MGHRA, CDR2 YSYEKL. The CDR3 contains 17 residues.

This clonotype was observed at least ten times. Here the CDR3 reads CASSRTSRTSGMDTQYF. The CDR3 nucleotides are TGCGCCAGCAGCCGGACCTCCAGGACTAGCGGGATGGATACGCAGTATTTT. The rearrangement uses TRBV4-1 and TRBJ2-3; 12 positions agree with TRBD2. The V and J ends lost 4 bases and 6 bases, in that order; junction bases with no gene match: 11. There are 17 residues in the CDR3. The germline V gene has CDR1 MGHRA and CDR2 YSYEKL.

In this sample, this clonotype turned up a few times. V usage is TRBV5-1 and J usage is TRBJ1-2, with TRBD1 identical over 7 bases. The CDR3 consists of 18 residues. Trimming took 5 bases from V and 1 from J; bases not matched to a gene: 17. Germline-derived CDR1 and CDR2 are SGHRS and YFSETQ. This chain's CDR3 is CASSPNPGGTDLNYGYTF. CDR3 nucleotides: TGCGCCAGCAGTCCGAATCCAGGGGGGACGGATCTTAACTATGGCTACACCTTC.

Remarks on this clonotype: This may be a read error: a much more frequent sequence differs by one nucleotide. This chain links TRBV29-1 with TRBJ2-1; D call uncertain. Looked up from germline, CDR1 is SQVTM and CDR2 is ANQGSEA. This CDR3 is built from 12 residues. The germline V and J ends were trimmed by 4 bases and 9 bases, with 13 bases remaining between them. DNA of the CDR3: TGCAGCGTTGGACCTACGAACAGTGAGCAGTTCTTC. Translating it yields CSVGPTNSEQFF.

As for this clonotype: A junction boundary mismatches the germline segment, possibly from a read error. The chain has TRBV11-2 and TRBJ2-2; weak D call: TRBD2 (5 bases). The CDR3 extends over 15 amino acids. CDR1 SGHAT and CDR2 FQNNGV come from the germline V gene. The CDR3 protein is CASIHPQGPTGELSF. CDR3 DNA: TGTGCCAGCATCCATCCGCAAGGACCGACCGGGGAGCTGTCTTTT.

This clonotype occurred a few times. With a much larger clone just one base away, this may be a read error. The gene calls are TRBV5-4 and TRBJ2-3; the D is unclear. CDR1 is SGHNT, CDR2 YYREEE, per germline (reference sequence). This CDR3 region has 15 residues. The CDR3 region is CASSLDSKSTDMQYF. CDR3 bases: TGTGCCAGCAGCTTGGACAGTAAATCCACAGATATGCAGTATTTT.

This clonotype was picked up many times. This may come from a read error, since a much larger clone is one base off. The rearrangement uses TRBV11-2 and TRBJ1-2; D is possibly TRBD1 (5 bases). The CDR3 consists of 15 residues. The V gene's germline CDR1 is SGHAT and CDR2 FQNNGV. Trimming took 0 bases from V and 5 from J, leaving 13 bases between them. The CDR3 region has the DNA TGTGCCAGCAGCTTAGATCCCTCAGGGAGGTATGGCTACACCTTC. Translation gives CASSLDPSGRYGYTF.

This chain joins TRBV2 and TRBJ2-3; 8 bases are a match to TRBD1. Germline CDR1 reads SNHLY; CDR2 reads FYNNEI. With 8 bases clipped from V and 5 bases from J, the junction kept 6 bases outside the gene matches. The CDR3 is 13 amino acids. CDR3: CASGGQGIDTQYF. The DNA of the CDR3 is TGTGCCAGCGGCGGACAGGGAATAGATACGCAGTATTTT.

The CDR3 here is CASSKCAREETQYF. CDR3 nucleotide sequence: TGCGCCAGCAGCAAGTGCGCTCGGGAGGAGACCCAGTACTTC. The rearrangement uses TRBV4-1 and TRBJ2-5; the D gene is possibly TRBD2 (6 bases). V was clipped by 5 bases and J by 5 bases, with 15 bases between them. The CDR3 runs to 14 residues. Germline CDR1 and CDR2: MGHRA and YSYEKL.

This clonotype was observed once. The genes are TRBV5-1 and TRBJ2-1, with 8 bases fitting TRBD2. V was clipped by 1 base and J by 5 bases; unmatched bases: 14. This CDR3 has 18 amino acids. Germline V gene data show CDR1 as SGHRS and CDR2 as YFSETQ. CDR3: CASSLTRSGSPPDNEQFF. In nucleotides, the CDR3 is TGCGCCAGCAGCTTGACTCGGAGCGGGAGCCCCCCAGACAATGAGCAGTTCTTC.

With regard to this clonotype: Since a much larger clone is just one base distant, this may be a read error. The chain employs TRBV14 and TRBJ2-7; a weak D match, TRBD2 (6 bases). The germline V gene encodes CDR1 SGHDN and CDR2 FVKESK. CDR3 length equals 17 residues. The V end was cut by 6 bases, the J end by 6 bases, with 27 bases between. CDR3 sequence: CASSLLIAASTPFEQYF. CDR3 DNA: TGTGCCAGCAGTCTTTTAATAGCGGCATCGACCCCTTTCGAGCAGTACTTC. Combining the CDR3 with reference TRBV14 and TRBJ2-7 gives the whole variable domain EAGVTQFPSHSVIEKGQTVTLRCDPISGHDNLYWYRRVMGKEIKFLLHFVKESKQDESGMPNNRFLAERTGGTYSTLKVQPAELEDSGVYFCASSLLIAASTPFEQYFGPGTRLTVT.

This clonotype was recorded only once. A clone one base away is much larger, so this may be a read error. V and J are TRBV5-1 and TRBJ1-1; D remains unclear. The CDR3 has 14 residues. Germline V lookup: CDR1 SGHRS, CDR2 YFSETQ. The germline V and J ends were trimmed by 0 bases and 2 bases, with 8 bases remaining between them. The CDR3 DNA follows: TGCGCCAGCAGCTTGGGGACGTTCAACACTGAAGCTTTCTTT. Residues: CASSLGTFNTEAFF.

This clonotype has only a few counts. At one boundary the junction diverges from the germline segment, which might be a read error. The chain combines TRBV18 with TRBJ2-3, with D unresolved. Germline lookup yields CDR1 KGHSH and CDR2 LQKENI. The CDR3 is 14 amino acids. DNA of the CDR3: TGTGCCAGTTCACGGAGTGGTGGCACAGATACGCAGTATTTT. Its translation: CASSRSGGTDTQYF. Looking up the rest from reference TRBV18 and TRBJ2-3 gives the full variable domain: NAGVMQNPRHLVRRRGQEARLRCSPMKGHSHVYWYRQLPEEGLKFMVYLQKENIIDESGMPKERFSAEFPKEGPSILRIQQVVRGDSAAYFCASSRSGGTDTQYFGPGTRLTVL.

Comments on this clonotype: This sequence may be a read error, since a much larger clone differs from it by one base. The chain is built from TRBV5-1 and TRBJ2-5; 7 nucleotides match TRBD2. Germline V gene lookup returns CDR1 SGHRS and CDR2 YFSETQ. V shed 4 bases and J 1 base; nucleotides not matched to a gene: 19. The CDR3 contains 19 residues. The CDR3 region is CASSRQITGGSQPQETQYF. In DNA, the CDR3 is TGCGCCAGCAGCCGCCAGATTACGGGAGGATCCCAACCCCAAGAGACCCAGTACTTC.

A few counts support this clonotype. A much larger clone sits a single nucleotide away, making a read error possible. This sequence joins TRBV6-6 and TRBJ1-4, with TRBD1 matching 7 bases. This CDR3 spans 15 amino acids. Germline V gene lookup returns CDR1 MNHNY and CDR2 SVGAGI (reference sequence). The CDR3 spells CPSIYSWDSNDKLFF. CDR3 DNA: TGTCCCAGCATCTATTCTTGGGACAGTAATGACAAACTGTTTTTT.

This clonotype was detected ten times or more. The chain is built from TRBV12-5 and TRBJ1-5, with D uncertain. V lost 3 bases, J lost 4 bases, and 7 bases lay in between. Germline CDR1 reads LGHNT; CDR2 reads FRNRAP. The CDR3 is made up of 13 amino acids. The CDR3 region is CASGLEENQPQHF. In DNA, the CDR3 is TGTGCTAGTGGTTTAGAGGAGAATCAGCCCCAGCATTTT.

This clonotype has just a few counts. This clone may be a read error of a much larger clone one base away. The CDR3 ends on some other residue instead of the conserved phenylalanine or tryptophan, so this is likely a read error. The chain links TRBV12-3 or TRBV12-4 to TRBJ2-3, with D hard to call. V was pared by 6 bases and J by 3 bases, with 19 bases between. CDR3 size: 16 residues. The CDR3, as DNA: TGTGCCAGCAGCGGTAACCGGGCTTCGGCGACAGATACGCAGTATCTT. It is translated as CASSGNRASATDTQYL.

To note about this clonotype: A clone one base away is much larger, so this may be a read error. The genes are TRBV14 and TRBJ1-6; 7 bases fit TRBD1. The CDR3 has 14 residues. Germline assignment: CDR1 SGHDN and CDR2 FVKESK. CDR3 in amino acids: CASSQDRGNSRLHF. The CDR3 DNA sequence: TGTGCCAGCAGCCAAGACAGGGGGAATTCACGCCTCCACTTT.

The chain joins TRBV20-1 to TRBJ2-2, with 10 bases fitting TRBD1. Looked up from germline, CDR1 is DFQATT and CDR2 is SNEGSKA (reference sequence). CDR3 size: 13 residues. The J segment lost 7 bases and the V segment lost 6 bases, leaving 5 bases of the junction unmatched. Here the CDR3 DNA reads TGCAGTGCAATAAGGACAGGGGGCGGGGAGCTGTTTTTT. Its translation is CSAIRTGGGELFF.

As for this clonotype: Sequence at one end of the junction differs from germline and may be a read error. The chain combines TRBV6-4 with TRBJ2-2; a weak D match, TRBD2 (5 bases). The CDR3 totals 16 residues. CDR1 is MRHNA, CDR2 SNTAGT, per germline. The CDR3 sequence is CASSNGVSGMSGVLFF. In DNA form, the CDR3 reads TGTGCCAGTTCCAATGGGGTTTCCGGAATGTCCGGGGTGCTGTTTTTT.

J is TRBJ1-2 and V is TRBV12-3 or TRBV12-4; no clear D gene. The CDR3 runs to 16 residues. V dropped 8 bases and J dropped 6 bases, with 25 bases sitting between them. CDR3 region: CASRKRLALAPDGYTF. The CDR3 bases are TGTGCCAGCCGGAAGCGGTTAGCTCTAGCCCCCGATGGCTACACCTTC.